This TCR beta chain was recorded in a study of blood T cell repertoires in COVID-19. Across the study: In each case, the material was cDNA or gDNA derived from T cells, B-cell-depleted T cells, or PBMCs.

Per the original data handling: Counts of nucleated cells, estimated from reference gene primer amplification, were obtained. TCRdb's table, derived via immunoSEQ multiplex PCR, lists solely in-frame clones and lacks some. The DNA gave D and trimming, while V, J and clone size come from that table. This sample has about 170,000 clones, with around 83% found just once. From germline, CDR1 is SGHDN and CDR2 FVKESK. The V gene end was trimmed by 2 bases and the J gene end by 8 bases; junction bases not matched to a gene: 11. This CDR3 spans 15 amino acids. Participants' own reports of clinical history determined their cohort assignment.

Sample: PBMCs or T cells enriched from blood (not recorded which). The chain recombines TRBV14 with TRBJ1-2, with 7 bases aligning to TRBD1. The sequence was obtained from a woman in her forties or fifties in a cohort exposed to, infected with or recovered from COVID-19 (not recorded which). CDR3 in DNA: TGTGCCAGCAGCCAAACGACAGGGTCGGTCGGAGGCTACACCTTC. This codes for CASSQTTGSVGGYTF.